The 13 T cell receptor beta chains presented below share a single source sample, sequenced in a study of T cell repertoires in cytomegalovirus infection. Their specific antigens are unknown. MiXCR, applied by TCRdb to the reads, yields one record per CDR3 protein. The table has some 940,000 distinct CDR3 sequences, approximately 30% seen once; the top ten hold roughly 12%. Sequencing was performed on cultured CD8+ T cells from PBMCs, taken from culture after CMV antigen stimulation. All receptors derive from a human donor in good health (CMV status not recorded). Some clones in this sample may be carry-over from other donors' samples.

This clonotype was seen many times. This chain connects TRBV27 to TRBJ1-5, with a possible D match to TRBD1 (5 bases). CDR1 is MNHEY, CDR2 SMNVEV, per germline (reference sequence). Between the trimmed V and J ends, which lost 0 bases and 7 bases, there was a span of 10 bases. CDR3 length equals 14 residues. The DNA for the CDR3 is TGTGCCAGCAGTTTATCGAGGGGTGGCCAGCCCCAGCATTTT. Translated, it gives CASSLSRGGQPQHF.

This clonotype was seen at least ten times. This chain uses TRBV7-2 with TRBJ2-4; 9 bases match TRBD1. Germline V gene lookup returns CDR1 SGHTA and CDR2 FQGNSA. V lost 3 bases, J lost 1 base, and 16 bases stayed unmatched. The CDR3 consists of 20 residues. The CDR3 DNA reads TGTGCCAGCAGCTTCACTACCGGGACAGGGACCCGTGGGGCCAAAAACATTCAGTACTTC. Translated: CASSFTTGTGTRGAKNIQYF.

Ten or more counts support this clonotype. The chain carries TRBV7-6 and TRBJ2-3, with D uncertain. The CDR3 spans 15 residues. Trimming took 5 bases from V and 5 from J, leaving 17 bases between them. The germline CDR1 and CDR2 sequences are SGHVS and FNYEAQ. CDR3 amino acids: CASSPTPVAQDTQYF. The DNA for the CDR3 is TGTGCCAGCAGCCCAACGCCGGTGGCTCAAGATACGCAGTATTTT.

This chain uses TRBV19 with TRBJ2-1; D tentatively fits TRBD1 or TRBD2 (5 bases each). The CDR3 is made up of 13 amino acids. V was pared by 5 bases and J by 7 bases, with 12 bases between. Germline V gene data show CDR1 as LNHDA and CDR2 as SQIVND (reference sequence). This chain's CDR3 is CASSPGRPNEQFF. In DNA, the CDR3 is TGTGCCAGTAGTCCGGGACGGCCTAATGAGCAGTTCTTC.

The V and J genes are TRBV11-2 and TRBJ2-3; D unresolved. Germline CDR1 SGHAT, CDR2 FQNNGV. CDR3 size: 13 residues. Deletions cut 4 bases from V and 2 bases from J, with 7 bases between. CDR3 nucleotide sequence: TGTGCCAGCAGCTGGGTGCTCACAGATACGCAGTATTTT. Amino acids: CASSWVLTDTQYF. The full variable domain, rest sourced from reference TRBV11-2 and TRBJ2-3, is EAGVAQSPRYKIIEKRQSVAFWCNPISGHATLYWYQQILGQGPKLLIQFQNNGVVDDSQLPKDRFSAERLKGVDSTLKIQPAKLEDSAVYLCASSWVLTDTQYFGPGTRLTVL.

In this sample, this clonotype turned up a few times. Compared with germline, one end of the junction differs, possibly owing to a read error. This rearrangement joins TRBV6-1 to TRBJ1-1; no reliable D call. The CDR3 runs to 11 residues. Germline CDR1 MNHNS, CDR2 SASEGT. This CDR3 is CASSKASGAFF. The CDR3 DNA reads TGTGCCAGCAGTAAAGCGTCGGGTGCTTTCTTT.

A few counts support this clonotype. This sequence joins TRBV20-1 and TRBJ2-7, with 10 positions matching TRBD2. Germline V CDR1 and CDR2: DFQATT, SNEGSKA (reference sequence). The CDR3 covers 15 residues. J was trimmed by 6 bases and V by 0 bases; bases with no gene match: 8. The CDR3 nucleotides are TGCAGTGCTAGAGACATTAGCGGGGGGTCTATCGAGCAGTACTTC. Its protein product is CSARDISGGSIEQYF.

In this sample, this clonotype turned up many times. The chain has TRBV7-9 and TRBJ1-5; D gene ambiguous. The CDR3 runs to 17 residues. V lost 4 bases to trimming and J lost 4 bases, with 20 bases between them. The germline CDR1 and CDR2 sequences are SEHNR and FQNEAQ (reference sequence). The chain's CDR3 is CASSSPTIGGTNQPQHF. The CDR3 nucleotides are TGTGCCAGCAGCTCACCAACTATCGGAGGAACTAATCAGCCCCAGCATTTT.

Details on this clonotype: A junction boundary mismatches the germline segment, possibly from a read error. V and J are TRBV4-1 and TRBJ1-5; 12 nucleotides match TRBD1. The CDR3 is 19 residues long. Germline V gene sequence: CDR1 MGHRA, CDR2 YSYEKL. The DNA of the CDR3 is TGCGCCAGTAGCCAAGAAGGGACAGGGGGCTTCCAGAGCAATCAGCCCCAGCATTTT. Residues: CASSQEGTGGFQSNQPQHF.

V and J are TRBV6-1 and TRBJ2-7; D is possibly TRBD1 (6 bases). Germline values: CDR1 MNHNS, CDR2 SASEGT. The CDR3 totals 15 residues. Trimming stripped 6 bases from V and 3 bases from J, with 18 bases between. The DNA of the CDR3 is TGTGCCAGCAGCGAAAGGGACATCTACCTCTACGAGCAGTACTTC. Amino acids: CASSERDIYLYEQYF.

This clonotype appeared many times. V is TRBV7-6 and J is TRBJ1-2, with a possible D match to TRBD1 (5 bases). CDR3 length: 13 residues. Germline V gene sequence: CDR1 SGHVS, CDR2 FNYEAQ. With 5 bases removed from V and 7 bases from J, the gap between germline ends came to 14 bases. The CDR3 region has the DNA TGTGCCAGCAGCGAAGGTCGGGGACCTGGCTACACCTTC. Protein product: CASSEGRGPGYTF.

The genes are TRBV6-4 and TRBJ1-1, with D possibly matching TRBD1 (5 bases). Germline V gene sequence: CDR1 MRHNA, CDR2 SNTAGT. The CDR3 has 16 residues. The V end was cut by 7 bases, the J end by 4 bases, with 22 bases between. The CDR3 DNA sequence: TGTGCCAGCACTTTAGGAGGGGAGGATCCCGTCACTGAAGCTTTCTTT. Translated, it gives CASTLGGEDPVTEAFF.

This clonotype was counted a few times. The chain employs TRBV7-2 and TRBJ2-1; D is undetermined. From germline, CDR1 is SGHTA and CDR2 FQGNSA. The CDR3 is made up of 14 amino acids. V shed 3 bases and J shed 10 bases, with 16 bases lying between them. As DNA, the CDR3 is TGTGCCAGCAGCTTTACCCACTACCGGGTCGAGCAGTTCTTC. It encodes CASSFTHYRVEQFF.